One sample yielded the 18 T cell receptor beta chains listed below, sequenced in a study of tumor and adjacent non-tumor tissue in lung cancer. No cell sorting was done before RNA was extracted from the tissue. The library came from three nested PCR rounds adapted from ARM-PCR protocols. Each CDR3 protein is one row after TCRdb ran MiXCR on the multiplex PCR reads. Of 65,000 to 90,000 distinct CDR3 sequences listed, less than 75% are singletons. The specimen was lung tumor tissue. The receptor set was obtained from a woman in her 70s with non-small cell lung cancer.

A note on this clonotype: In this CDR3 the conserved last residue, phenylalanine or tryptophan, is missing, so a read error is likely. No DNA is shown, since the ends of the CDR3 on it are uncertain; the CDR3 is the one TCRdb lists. The CDR3 loop reads CTSSKEGTSGKVLGGEQYS. This rearrangement joins TRBV1 to TRBJ2-7; the DNA was not used to check the table's D call, TRBD2. TRBV1 is a pseudogene. The CDR3 numbers 19 amino acids, ends counted.

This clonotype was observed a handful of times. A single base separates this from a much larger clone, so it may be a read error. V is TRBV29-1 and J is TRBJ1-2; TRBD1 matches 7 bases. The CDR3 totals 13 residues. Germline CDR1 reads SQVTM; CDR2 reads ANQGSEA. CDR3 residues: CSVGGTGDYSYTF. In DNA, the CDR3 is TGCAGCGTTGGGGGTACAGGGGACTATAGCTACACCTTC.

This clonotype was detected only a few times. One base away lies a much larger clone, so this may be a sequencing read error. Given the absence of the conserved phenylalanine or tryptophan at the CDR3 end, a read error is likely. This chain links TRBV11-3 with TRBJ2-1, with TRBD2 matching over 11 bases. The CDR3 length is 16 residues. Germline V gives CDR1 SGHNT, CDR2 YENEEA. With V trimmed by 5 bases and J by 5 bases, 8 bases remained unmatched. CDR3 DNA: TGTGCCAGCAGCGATCCGGGACTAGCGGCCAACAATGAGCAGTTCCTC. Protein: CASSDPGLAANNEQFL.

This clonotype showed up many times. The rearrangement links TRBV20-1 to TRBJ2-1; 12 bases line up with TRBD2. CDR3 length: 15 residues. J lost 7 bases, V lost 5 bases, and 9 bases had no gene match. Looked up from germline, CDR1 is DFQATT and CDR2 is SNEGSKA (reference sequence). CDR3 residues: CSAFELAGGSNEQFF. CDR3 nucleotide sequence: TGCAGTGCTTTCGAACTAGCGGGAGGTAGTAATGAGCAGTTCTTC.

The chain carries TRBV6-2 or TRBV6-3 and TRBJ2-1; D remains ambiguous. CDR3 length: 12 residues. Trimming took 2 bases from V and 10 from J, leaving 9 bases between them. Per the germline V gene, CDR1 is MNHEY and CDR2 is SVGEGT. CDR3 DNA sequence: TGTGCCAGCAGTTACACCTTGGGGGAGCAGTTCTTC. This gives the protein CASSYTLGEQFF.

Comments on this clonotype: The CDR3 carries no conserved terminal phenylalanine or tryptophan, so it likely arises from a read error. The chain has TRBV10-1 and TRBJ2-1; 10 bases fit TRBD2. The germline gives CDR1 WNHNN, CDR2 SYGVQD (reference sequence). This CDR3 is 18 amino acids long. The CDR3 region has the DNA TGCGCCAGCAGAGCCGGGACTAGCGATAACAACTCCTACAACGAGCAGTTCCTC. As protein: CASRAGTSDNNSYNEQFL.

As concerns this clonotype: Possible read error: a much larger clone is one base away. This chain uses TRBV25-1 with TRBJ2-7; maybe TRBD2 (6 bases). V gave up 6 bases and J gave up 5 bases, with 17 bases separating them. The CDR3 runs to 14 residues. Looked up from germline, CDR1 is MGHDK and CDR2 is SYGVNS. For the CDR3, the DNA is TGTGCCAGCAGGAAATACGGGGAGGACGACGAGCAGTACTTC. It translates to CASRKYGEDDEQYF.

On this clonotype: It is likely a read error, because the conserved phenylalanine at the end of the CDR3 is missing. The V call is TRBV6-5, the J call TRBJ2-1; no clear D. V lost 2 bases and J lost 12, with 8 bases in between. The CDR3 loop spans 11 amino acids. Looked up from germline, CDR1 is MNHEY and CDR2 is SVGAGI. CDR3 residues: CASSYMGVQFL. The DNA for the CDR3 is TGTGCCAGCAGTTACATGGGTGTGCAGTTCTTA.

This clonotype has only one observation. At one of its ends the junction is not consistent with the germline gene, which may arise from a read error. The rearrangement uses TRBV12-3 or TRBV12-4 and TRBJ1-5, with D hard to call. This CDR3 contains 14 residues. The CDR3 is CASSLSRRNRPQHF. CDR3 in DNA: TGTGCCAGCAGTTTAAGCAGACGCAATCGGCCCCAGCATTTT.

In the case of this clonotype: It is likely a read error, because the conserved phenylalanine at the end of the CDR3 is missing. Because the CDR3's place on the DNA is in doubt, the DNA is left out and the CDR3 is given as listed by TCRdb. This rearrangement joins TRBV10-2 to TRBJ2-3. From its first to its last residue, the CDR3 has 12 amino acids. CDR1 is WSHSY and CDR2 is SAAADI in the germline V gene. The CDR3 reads CTSSDPLGTQYL.

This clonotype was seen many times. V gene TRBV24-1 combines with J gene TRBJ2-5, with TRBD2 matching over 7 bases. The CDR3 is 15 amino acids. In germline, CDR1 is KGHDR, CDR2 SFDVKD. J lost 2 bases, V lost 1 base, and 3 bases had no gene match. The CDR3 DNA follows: TGTGCCACCAGTGATTTTACTAGCGAACAAGAGACCCAGTACTTC. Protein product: CATSDFTSEQETQYF.

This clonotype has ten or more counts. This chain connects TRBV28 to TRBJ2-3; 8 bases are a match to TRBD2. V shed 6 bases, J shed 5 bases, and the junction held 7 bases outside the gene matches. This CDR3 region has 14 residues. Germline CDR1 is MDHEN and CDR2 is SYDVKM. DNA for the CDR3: TGTGCCAGCAGCCCCGCGGGGGGAGAAGATACGCAGTATTTT. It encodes CASSPAGGEDTQYF.

The chain's CDR3 is CASQGTSGSGSYEQYF. For the CDR3, the DNA is TGCGCCAGCCAGGGGACTAGCGGGAGTGGTTCGTACGAGCAGTACTTC. The V gene is TRBV4-1, the J gene TRBJ2-7; 14 bases are a match to TRBD2. The CDR3 has 16 amino acids. The V segment lost 8 bases and the J segment 4 bases; nucleotides outside the gene matches: 10. Germline assignment: CDR1 MGHRA and CDR2 YSYEKL.

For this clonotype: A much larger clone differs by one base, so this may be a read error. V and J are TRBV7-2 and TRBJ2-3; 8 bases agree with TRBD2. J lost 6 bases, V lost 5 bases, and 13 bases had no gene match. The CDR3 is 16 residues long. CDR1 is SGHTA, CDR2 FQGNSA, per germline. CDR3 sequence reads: CASSSRSTSEFDTQYF. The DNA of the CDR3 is TGTGCCAGCAGCAGCAGATCGACTAGCGAATTCGATACGCAGTATTTT.

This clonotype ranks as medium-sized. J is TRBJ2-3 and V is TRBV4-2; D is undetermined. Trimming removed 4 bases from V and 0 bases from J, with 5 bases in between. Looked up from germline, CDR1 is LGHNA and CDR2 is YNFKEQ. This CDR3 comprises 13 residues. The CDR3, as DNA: TGTGCCAGCAGCCTGACTAGCACAGATACGCAGTATTTT. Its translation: CASSLTSTDTQYF.

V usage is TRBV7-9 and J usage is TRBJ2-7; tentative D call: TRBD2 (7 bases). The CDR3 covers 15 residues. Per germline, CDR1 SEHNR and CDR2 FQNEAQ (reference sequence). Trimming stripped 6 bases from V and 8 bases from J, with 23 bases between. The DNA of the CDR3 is TGTGCCAGCAGACAAAGCGGGACAAGTCCTTACAAGCAGTACTTC. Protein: CASRQSGTSPYKQYF.

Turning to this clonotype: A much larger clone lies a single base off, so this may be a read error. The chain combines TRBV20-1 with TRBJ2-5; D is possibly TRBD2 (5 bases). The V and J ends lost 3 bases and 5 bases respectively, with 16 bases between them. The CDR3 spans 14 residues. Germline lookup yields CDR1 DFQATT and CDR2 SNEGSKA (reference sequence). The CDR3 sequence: CSAREGSRRETQYF. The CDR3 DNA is TGCAGTGCTAGGGAAGGTAGCAGGAGGGAGACCCAGTACTTC.

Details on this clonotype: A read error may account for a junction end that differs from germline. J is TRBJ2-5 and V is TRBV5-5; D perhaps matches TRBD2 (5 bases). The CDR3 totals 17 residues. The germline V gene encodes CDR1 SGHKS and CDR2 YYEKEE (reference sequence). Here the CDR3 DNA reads TGTGCCAGCAGCCGAACCCCTAGCCGGATGACATGCGAGACTCAGTACTTC. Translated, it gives CASSRTPSRMTCETQYF.